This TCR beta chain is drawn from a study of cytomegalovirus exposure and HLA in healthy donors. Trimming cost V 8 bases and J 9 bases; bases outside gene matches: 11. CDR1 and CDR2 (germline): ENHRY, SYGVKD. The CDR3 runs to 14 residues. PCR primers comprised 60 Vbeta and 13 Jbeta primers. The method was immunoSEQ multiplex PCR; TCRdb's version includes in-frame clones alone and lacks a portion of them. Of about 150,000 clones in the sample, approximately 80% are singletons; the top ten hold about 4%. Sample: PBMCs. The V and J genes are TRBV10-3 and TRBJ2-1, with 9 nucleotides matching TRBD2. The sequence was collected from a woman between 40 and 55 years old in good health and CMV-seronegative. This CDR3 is CAILDLTSGSEQFF. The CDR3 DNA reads TGTGCCATCCTAGACCTCACTAGCGGGTCTGAGCAGTTCTTC.